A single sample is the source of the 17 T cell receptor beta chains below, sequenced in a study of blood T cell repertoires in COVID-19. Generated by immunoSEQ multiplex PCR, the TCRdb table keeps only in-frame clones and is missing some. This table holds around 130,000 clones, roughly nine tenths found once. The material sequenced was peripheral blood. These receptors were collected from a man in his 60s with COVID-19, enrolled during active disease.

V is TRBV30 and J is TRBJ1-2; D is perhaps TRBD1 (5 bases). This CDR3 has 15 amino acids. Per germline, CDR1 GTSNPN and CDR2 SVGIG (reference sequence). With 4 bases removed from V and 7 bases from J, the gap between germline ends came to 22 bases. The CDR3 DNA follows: TGTGCCTGGACCATGGGGGGGAACCTCTATTCTGGCTACACCTTC. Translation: CAWTMGGNLYSGYTF.

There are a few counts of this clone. CDR3 in amino acids: CASSWRPGSSYNEQFF. CDR3 coding DNA: TGTGCCAGCAGCTGGAGACCTGGGAGCTCCTACAATGAGCAGTTCTTC. The chain combines TRBV7-3 with TRBJ2-1; D perhaps matches TRBD2 (5 bases). CDR1 and CDR2 from the germline V gene are SGHTA and FQGTGA. The CDR3 extends over 16 amino acids. The ends were cut back, 4 bases at V and 0 bases at J, with 13 bases in the middle.

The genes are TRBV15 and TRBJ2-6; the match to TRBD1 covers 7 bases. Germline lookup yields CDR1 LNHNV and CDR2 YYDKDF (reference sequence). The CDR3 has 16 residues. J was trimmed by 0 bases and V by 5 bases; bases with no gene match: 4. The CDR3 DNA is TGTGCCACCAGCCCATCAGGGGGCTCTGGGGCCAACGTCCTGACTTTC. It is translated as CATSPSGGSGANVLTF.

In DNA, the CDR3 is TGTGCCAGTAGCAGGACAGGGGGACTTCAGCCCCAGCATTTT. It codes for CASSRTGGLQPQHF. The rearrangement joins TRBV19 to TRBJ1-5, with TRBD1 identical over 10 bases. CDR1 LNHDA and CDR2 SQIVND come from the germline V gene (reference sequence). The CDR3 runs to 14 residues. The ends lost 6 bases at V and 6 bases at J; junction bases unmatched: 5.

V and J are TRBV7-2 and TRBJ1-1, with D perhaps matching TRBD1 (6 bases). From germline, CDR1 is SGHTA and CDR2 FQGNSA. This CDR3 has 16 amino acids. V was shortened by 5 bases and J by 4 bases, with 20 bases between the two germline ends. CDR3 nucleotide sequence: TGTGCCAGCAGCACCAACAGGGTAGAGTTGAGCACTGAAGCTTTCTTT. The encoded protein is CASSTNRVELSTEAFF.

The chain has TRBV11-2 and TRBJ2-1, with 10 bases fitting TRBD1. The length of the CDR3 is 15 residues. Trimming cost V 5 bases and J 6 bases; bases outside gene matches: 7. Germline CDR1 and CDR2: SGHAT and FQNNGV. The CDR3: CASSPGTGVFNEQFF. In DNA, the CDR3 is TGTGCCAGCAGCCCAGGGACAGGGGTTTTCAATGAGCAGTTCTTC.

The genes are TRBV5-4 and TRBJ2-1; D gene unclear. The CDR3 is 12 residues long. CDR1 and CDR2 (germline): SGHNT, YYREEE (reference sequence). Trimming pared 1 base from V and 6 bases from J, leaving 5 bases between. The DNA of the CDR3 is TGTGCCAGCAGCTTGACCGGCAATGAGCAGTTCTTC. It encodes CASSLTGNEQFF.

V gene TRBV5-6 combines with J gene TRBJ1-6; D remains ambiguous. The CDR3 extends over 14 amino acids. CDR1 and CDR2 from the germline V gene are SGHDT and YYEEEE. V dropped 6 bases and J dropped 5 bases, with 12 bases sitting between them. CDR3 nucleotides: TGTGCCAGCATAACCCGAAGCCATAATTCACCCCTCCACTTT. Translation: CASITRSHNSPLHF.

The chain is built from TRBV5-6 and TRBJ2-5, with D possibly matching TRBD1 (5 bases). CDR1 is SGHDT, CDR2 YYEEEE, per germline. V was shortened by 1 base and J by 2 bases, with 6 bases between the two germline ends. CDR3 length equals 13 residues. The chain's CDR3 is CASSLYRQETQYF. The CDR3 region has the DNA TGTGCCAGCAGCTTGTACAGGCAAGAGACCCAGTACTTC.

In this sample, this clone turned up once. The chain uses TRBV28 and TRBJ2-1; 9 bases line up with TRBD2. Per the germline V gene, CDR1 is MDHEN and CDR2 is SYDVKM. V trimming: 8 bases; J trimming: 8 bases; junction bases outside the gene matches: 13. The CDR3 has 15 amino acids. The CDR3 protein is CASLSFSGSKDEQFF. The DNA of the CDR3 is TGTGCCAGCTTATCCTTTAGCGGGAGTAAGGATGAGCAGTTCTTC.

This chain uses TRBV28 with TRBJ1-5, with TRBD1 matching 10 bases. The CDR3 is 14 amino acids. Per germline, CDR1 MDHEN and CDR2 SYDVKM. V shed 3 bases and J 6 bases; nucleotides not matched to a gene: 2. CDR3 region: CASSFGQGVQPQHF. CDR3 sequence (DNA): TGTGCCAGCAGTTTCGGACAGGGGGTTCAGCCCCAGCATTTT.

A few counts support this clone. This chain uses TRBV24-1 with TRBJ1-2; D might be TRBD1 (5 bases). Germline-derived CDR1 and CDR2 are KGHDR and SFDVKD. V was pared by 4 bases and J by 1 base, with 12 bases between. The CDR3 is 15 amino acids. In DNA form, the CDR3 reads TGTGCCACCAGTGAAGGACACGTAGATAACTATGGCTACACCTTC. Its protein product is CATSEGHVDNYGYTF.

The CDR3 loop is CASSEVQGGGEAFF. The CDR3 bases are TGTGCCAGCAGTGAAGTACAGGGGGGAGGTGAAGCTTTCTTT. The chain has TRBV6-1 and TRBJ1-1, with 8 bases that match TRBD1. The length of the CDR3 is 14 residues. Germline lookup yields CDR1 MNHNS and CDR2 SASEGT. V lost 1 base, J lost 7 bases, and 5 bases stayed unmatched.

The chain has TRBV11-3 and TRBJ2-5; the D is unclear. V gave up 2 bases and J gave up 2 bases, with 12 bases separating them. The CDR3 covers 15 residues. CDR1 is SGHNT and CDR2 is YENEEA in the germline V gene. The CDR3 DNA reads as TGTGCCAGCAGCTTATCCTTGTCTAGACAAGAGACCCAGTACTTC. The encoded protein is CASSLSLSRQETQYF.

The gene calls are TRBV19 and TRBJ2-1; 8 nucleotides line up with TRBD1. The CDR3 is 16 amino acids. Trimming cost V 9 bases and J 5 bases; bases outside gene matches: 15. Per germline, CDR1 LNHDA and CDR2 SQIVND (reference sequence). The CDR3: CARGTGRSLLDNEQFF. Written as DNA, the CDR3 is TGTGCCAGGGGGACAGGAAGATCTCTTTTGGACAATGAGCAGTTCTTC.

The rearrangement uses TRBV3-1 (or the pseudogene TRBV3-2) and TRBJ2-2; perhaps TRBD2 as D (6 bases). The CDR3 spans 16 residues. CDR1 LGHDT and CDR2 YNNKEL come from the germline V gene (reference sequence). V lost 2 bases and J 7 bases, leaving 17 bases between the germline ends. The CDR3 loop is CASSQQSLANVGELFF. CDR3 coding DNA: TGTGCCAGCAGCCAACAAAGCCTAGCGAACGTCGGGGAGCTGTTTTTT.

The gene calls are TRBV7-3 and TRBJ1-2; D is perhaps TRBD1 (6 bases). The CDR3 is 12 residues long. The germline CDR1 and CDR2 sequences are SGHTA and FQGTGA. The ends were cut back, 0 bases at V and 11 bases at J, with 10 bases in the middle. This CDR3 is CASSLTTGSYTF. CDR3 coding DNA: TGTGCCAGCAGCTTAACCACAGGGTCGTACACCTTC.